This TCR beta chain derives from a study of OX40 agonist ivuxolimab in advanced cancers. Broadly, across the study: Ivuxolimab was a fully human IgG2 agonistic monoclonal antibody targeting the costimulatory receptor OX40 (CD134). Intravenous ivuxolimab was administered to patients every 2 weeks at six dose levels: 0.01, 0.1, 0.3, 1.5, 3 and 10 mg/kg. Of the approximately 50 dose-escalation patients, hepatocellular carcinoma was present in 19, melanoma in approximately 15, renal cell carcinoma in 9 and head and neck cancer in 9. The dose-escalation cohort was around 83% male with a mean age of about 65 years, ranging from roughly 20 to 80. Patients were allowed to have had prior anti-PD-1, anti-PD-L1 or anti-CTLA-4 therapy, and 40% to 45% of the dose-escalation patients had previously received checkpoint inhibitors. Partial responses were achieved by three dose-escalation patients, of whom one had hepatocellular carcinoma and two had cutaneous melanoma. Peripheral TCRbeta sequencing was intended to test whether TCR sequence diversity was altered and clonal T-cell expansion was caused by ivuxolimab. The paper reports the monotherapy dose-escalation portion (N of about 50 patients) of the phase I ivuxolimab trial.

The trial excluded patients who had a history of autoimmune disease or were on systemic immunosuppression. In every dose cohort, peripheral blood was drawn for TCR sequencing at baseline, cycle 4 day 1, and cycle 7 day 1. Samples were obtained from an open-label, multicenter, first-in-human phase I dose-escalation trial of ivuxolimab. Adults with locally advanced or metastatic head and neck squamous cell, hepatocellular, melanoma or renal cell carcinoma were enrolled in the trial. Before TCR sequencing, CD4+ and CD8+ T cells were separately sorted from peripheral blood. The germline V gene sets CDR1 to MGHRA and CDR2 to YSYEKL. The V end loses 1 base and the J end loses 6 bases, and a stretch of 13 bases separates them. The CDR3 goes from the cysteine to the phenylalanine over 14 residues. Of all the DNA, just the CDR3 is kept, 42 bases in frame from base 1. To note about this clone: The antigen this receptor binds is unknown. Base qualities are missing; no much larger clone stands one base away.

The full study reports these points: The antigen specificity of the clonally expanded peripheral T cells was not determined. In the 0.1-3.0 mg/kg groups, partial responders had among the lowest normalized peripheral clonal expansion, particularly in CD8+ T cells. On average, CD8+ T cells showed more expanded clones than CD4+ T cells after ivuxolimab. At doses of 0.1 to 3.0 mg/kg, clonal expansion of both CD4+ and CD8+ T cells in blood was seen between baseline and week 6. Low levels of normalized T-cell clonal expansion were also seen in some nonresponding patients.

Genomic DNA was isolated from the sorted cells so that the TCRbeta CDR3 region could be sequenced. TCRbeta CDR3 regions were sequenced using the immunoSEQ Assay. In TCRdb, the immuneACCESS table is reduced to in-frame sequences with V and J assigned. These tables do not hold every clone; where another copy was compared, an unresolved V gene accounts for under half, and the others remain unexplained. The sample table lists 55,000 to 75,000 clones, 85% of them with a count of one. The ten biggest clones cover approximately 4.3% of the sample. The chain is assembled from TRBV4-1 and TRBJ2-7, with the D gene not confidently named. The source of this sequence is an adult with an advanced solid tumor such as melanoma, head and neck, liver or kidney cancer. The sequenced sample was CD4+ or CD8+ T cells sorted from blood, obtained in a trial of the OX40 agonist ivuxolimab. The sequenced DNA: TGCGCCAGCAGCCAAGCAGGAACCTTACGCGAGCAGTACTTC. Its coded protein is CASSQAGTLREQYF.